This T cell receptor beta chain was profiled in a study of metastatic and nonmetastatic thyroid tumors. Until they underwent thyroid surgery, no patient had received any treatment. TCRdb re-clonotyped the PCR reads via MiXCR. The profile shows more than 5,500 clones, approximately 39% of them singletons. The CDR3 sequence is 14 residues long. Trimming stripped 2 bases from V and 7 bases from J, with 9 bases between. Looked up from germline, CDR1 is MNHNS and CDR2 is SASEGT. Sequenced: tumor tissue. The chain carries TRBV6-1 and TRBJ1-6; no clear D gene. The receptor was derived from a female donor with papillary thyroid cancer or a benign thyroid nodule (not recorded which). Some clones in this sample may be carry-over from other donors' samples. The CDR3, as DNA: TGTGCCAGCAGTGAATCAGGCCGAAATTCACCCCTCCACTTT. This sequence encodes CASSESGRNSPLHF.